This T cell receptor beta chain came from a study of OX40 agonist ivuxolimab in advanced cancers. Background on the whole study: Ivuxolimab was a fully human IgG2 agonistic monoclonal antibody targeting the costimulatory receptor OX40 (CD134). Intravenous ivuxolimab was administered to patients every 2 weeks at six dose levels: 0.01, 0.1, 0.3, 1.5, 3 and 10 mg/kg. Among the roughly 52 dose-escalation patients, 19 had hepatocellular carcinoma, roughly 15 melanoma, 9 renal cell carcinoma and 9 head and neck cancer. A male proportion of about 79% and a mean age of approximately 62 years, ranging from 23 to 79, were recorded for the dose-escalation cohort. Patients were allowed to have had prior anti-PD-1, anti-PD-L1 or anti-CTLA-4 therapy, and 30% to 40% of the dose-escalation patients had been treated with checkpoint inhibitors. Partial responses occurred in three dose-escalation patients: two with cutaneous melanoma and one with hepatocellular carcinoma. The purpose of peripheral TCRbeta sequencing was to test whether ivuxolimab changed TCR sequence diversity and led to clonal T-cell expansion. The monotherapy dose-escalation portion (N of about 50 patients) of the phase I ivuxolimab trial is reported in the paper.

This clone occurred once. Its antigen remains undetermined. Per-base qualities were not stored, and no clone one base away is much larger. Patients with autoimmune disease history or receiving systemic immunosuppression were excluded from the trial. Peripheral blood for TCR sequencing was collected from all dose cohorts at baseline, on cycle 4 day 1, and on cycle 7 day 1. Samples came from an open-label, multicenter, first-in-human phase I dose-escalation trial of ivuxolimab. Adults with locally advanced or metastatic melanoma, renal cell, hepatocellular, or head and neck squamous cell carcinoma were enrolled in the trial. CD4+ and CD8+ T cells were sorted separately from peripheral blood before TCR sequencing. V sheds 3 bases and J sheds 6 bases, leaving 19 bases between their ends. According to the germline V gene, CDR1 reads MRHNA and CDR2 reads SNTAGT. Its CDR3 holds 16 amino acids, cysteine through phenylalanine. Only the CDR3 DNA is retained, 48 bases long and in frame from the first base.

What the study reported, not specific to this receptor: Antigen specificity was not determined for the clonally expanded peripheral T cells. After ivuxolimab, CD8+ T cells had more expanded clones than CD4+ T cells on average. Low levels of normalized T-cell clonal expansion were also seen in some nonresponding patients. In the 0.1-3.0 mg/kg groups, partial responders were among the patients with the lowest normalized peripheral clonal expansion, particularly in CD8+ T cells. Clonal expansion of both CD4+ and CD8+ blood T cells was observed from baseline to week 6 at doses 0.1 to 3.0 mg/kg.

Genomic DNA was extracted from sorted cells for sequencing of the TCRbeta CDR3 region. The immunoSEQ Assay was used to sequence the TCRbeta CDR3 regions. The table comes from immuneACCESS by way of TCRdb, which keeps in-frame sequences with V and J called. Part of the clones is missing from these tables; in studies checked, under half for an unresolved V gene and the rest for unknown reasons. Counted in this sample were 65,000 to 100,000 clones; about 81% of them appeared once. The biggest ten clones account for 6.6% of the sample. The clonotype comes from an adult with an advanced solid tumor such as melanoma, head and neck, liver or kidney cancer. The rearrangement combines TRBV6-4 with TRBJ2-3; possibly the D gene is TRBD2, per 5 matching bases. Sequencing used CD4+ or CD8+ T cells sorted from blood, obtained in a trial of the OX40 agonist ivuxolimab. In nucleotides, the sequence is TGTGCCAGCAGTGAAGATCCGGGATCCTCCGCCGATACGCAGTATTTT. It translates as CASSEDPGSSADTQYF.